This T cell receptor (beta chain) was sequenced during a study of cytomegalovirus exposure and HLA in healthy donors. Study conclusions and caveats: Investigators reported 150 to 200 TCR beta chains as tied to cytomegalovirus.

The germline CDR1 and CDR2 sequences are SSHAT and FNYEAQ (reference sequence). CDR3 length: 15 residues. Trimming removed 4 bases from V and 6 bases from J, with 17 bases in between. The 120-subject validation cohort, separate from the roughly 700-subject first cohort, included the donors. Only in-frame clones appear in the TCRdb table, and some are missing; sequencing was by immunoSEQ multiplex PCR. The data contain some 140,000 clones, 80% to 90% of them singletons. The count of this clone is one. Antigen specificity is unknown. The chain has TRBV7-7 and TRBJ2-3; a weak D match, TRBD1 (6 bases). This receptor was identified in a woman aged 30 to 39 in good health and CMV-seropositive. The specimen sequenced was PBMCs. The CDR3 is CASSSGTSWGDTQYF. DNA of the CDR3: TGTGCCAGCAGCTCCGGGACATCCTGGGGGGATACGCAGTATTTT.